What follows are 11 T cell receptor beta chains derived from one specimen sequenced in a study of T cells in Graves' hyperthyroidism and ophthalmopathy. From RNA transcripts, TCR beta CDR3 regions were amplified. The HTBI primer set drove a first-round RT-PCR of the TCR CDR3. TCRdb fed the multiplex PCR reads into MiXCR, producing one record per CDR3 protein. The table records approximately 610,000 distinct CDR3 sequences, approximately 16% of them present only once. Source material: blood. The origin of the receptors is a woman under 30 with Graves' hyperthyroidism.

This clonotype came up many times. CDR3 nucleotides: TGTGCCAGCAATCTTTACAGGCTATCCACTGAAGCTTTCTTT. As protein: CASNLYRLSTEAFF. The V and J genes are TRBV28 and TRBJ1-1; D possibly corresponds to TRBD1 (5 bases). Germline CDR1 MDHEN, CDR2 SYDVKM. The CDR3 is 14 residues long. V was shortened by 7 bases and J by 4 bases, with 16 bases between the two germline ends.

This clonotype appeared a single time. V usage is TRBV7-2 and J usage is TRBJ1-2, with 8 positions matching TRBD1. V lost 5 bases and J lost 2; bases outside the gene matches: 10. The CDR3 is 16 amino acids. Looked up from germline, CDR1 is SGHTA and CDR2 is FQGNSA. CDR3 nucleotides: TGTGCCAGCAGCCAAGACTATCAGGGGGCAAACTATGGCTACACCTTC. Its translation: CASSQDYQGANYGYTF.

This clonotype occurred a few times. CDR3 protein: CASSFRGGVYEQYF. CDR3 DNA: TGCGCCAGCAGCTTTCGAGGGGGAGTATACGAGCAGTACTTC. This chain uses TRBV5-1 with TRBJ2-7; TRBD1 might be the D (6 bases). Looked up from germline, CDR1 is SGHRS and CDR2 is YFSETQ. Between the trimmed V and J ends, which lost 2 bases and 4 bases, there was a span of 13 bases. The CDR3 totals 14 residues. Using reference TRBV5-1 and TRBJ2-7 for the parts outside the CDR3, the full variable domain is KAGVTQTPRYLIKTRGQQVTLSCSPISGHRSVSWYQQTPGQGLQFLFEYFSETQRNKGNFPGRFSGRQFSNSRSEMNVSTLELGDSALYLCASSFRGGVYEQYFGPGTRLTVT.

The sample holds a few counts of this clonotype. J is TRBJ2-1 and V is TRBV6-1; maybe TRBD2 (6 bases). Trimming removed 5 bases from V and 9 bases from J, with 14 bases in between. CDR3 length equals 13 residues. Germline V gene sequence: CDR1 MNHNS, CDR2 SASEGT. In DNA, the CDR3 is TGTGCCAGCAGTCAGAGTCGGGGGACTGAGCAGTTCTTC. Translation gives CASSQSRGTEQFF.

In its sample, this clonotype was seen a few times. The CDR3 nucleotides read TGTGCCAGCAGCGTCTCCGAGGGATACATTGAGCCCCAGCATTTT. It is translated as CASSVSEGYIEPQHF. The genes are TRBV9 and TRBJ1-5; D is undetermined. V lost 2 bases and J lost 8, with 17 bases in between. The CDR3 is 15 residues long. Germline loops: CDR1 SGDLS, CDR2 YYNGEE.

For this clonotype: A read error may account for a junction end that differs from germline. As DNA, the CDR3 is TGTGCCAGTGGTATGACGTCCGGGAGAAAGACCCAGTACTTC. Its protein product is CASGMTSGRKTQYF. The rearrangement uses TRBV19 and TRBJ2-5, with D tentatively TRBD2 (6 bases). The CDR3 runs to 14 residues. Germline CDR1 reads LNHDA; CDR2 reads SQIVND (reference sequence).

This clonotype was seen a few times. V usage is TRBV7-2 and J usage is TRBJ2-1; TRBD1 matches 10 bases. This CDR3 is built from 18 residues. Per germline, CDR1 SGHTA and CDR2 FQGNSA. V lost 1 base and J lost 2; bases outside the gene matches: 8. The CDR3 DNA reads as TGTGCCAGCAGCTTAGTCCCATCCGGGACAGGGGCCTACAATGAGCAGTTCTTC. It yields the protein CASSLVPSGTGAYNEQFF.

This clonotype was seen ten or more times. The genes are TRBV12-3 or TRBV12-4 and TRBJ1-1, with D possibly being TRBD1 (5 bases). This CDR3 region has 13 residues. V shed 2 bases and J shed 10 bases, with 14 bases lying between them. CDR3 residues: CASSLSTNGGAFF. The CDR3 DNA reads TGTGCCAGCAGTTTAAGTACGAACGGGGGAGCTTTCTTT.

This clonotype is a singleton in its sample. Given a much more abundant clone one base away, this may be a read error. The chain joins TRBV7-2 to TRBJ1-2; D not resolved. This CDR3 region has 15 residues. V gave up 3 bases and J gave up 7 bases, with 18 bases separating them. Germline assignment: CDR1 SGHTA and CDR2 FQGNSA. This chain's CDR3 is CASSFPPEGGCGYTF. CDR3 bases: TGTGCCAGCAGCTTTCCCCCGGAGGGCGGCTGTGGCTACACCTTC.

There are many counts of this clonotype. This chain uses TRBV28 with TRBJ1-5; tentative D call: TRBD1 (5 bases). Trimming took off 5 bases at V and 5 bases at J, with 16 bases between the two ends. Germline assignment: CDR1 MDHEN and CDR2 SYDVKM. This CDR3 has 15 amino acids. CDR3 protein: CASSRLRTGDQPQHF. DNA for the CDR3: TGTGCCAGCAGTCGACTCAGAACGGGGGATCAGCCCCAGCATTTT.

The chain couples TRBV25-1 to TRBJ1-5; tentatively, D is TRBD1 (5 bases). The CDR3 is 15 residues long. Trimming removed 5 bases from V and 0 bases from J, with 11 bases in between. From germline, CDR1 is MGHDK and CDR2 SYGVNS. In DNA, the CDR3 is TGTGCCAGCAGTCCTTTGGGGGATAGCAATCAGCCCCAGCATTTT. It specifies CASSPLGDSNQPQHF.